The rows below give T cell receptor beta chains drawn from one sample of a study of shared clonotypes between healthy human individuals. The data were produced by immunoSEQ multiplex PCR, yet TCRdb's version contains in-frame clones alone and is incomplete. The sample contains around 1.9 million clones, under 95% of which appear only once. The sequenced sample consisted of naive CD8+ T cells from PBMCs. These receptors were obtained from a young man in good health. Some clones in this sample may be carry-over from other donors' samples. The CDR3 runs from the conserved cysteine through the conserved F or W. A D gene is named only where the DNA matches it firmly. Clone sizes are given selectively: once, few, many, or a class where the clone is expanded.

v_gene	abundance	len	j_gene	d_gene	CDR3aa	CDR3nt
TRBV4-1	NA	15	TRBJ2-3	NA	CASSLVGGGADTQYF	TGCGCCAGCAGCCTCGTGGGAGGGGGGGCAGATACGCAGTATTTT
TRBV29-1	NA	12	TRBJ2-7	TRBD1	CSTRTGLGEQYF	TGCAGCACCAGGACAGGGCTGGGCGAGCAGTACTTC
TRBV29-1	NA	10	TRBJ2-1	NA	CSFSRTEQFF	TGCAGCTTTAGCCGTACTGAGCAGTTCTTC
TRBV10-1	NA	13	TRBJ1-1	NA	CASSSDWNTEAFF	TGCGCCAGCAGCTCGGACTGGAACACTGAAGCTTTCTTT
TRBV6-4	NA	14	TRBJ2-1	NA	CASSEGARYNEQFF	TGTGCCAGCAGTGAGGGGGCGCGGTACAATGAGCAGTTCTTC
TRBV7-8	once	16	TRBJ2-7	TRBD2	CASSFRRGLLSYEQYF	TGTGCCAGCAGCTTTAGGAGGGGACTACTCTCCTACGAGCAGTACTTC
TRBV5-1	NA	15	TRBJ2-1	TRBD1	CASSADRGHRDEQFF	TGCGCCAGCAGCGCGGACAGGGGCCACCGGGATGAGCAGTTCTTC
TRBV9	once	14	TRBJ2-3	TRBD2	CASSPGGSPDTQYF	TGTGCCAGCAGCCCAGGCGGGAGCCCAGATACGCAGTATTTT
TRBV14	NA	15	TRBJ2-7	NA	CASSQDSVRSYEQYF	TGTGCCAGCAGCCAAGATAGTGTGCGTAGCTACGAGCAGTACTTC
TRBV5-6	NA	14	TRBJ1-1	NA	CASSLQGVGTEAFF	TGTGCCAGCAGCCTACAGGGAGTTGGCACTGAAGCTTTCTTT
TRBV7-8	NA	14	TRBJ2-1	TRBD2	CASSPLVTGGIQFF	TGTGCCAGCAGCCCCTTGGTGACGGGAGGAATCCAGTTCTTC
TRBV28	once	15	TRBJ2-2	NA	CASSFGGSFAGELFF	TGTGCCAGCAGTTTTGGGGGGAGTTTCGCCGGGGAGCTGTTTTTT
TRBV4-3	NA	17	TRBJ2-5	NA	CASSQVGVAGPTGTQYF	TGCGCCAGCAGCCAAGTCGGGGTGGCGGGCCCCACCGGGACCCAGTACTTC
TRBV6-5	few	15	TRBJ2-2	TRBD2	CASSWVLAEGGELFF	TGTGCCAGCAGTTGGGTACTAGCGGAAGGCGGGGAGCTGTTTTTT
TRBV9	NA	13	TRBJ2-3	NA	CASSVFLKGTQYF	TGTGCCAGCAGCGTATTCCTAAAGGGTACGCAGTATTTT
TRBV11-2	NA	17	TRBJ2-4	TRBD2	CASSLPSGGTAKNIQYF	TGTGCCAGCAGCCTCCCCTCGGGAGGGACTGCCAAAAACATTCAGTACTTC
TRBV28	NA	16	TRBJ1-2	NA	CASSLERGGGYYGYTF	TGTGCCAGCAGTTTGGAAAGGGGGGGAGGATACTATGGCTACACCTTC
TRBV7-9	once	14	TRBJ2-1	NA	CASSLIPVINEQFF	TGTGCCAGCAGCTTAATACCCGTCATTAATGAGCAGTTCTTC
TRBV7-8	NA	16	TRBJ2-1	TRBD2	CASSEPGLAGANEQFF	TGTGCCAGCAGCGAACCGGGACTAGCGGGAGCCAATGAGCAGTTCTTC
TRBV18	NA	16	TRBJ2-1	NA	CASSPTADVVYNEQFF	TGTGCCAGCTCACCAACTGCGGACGTCGTCTACAATGAGCAGTTCTTC
TRBV6-5	NA	14	TRBJ2-7	NA	CASSYFDGSYEQYF	TGTGCCAGCAGTTACTTCGACGGCTCCTACGAGCAGTACTTC
TRBV29-1	NA	13	TRBJ1-1	NA	CSVVGGVGTEAFF	TGCAGCGTTGTAGGGGGGGTGGGCACTGAAGCTTTCTTT
TRBV13	NA	16	TRBJ2-7	TRBD1	CASSLGRQGISYEQYF	TGTGCCAGCAGCTTAGGCCGACAGGGGATTTCCTACGAGCAGTACTTC
TRBV5-1	NA	15	TRBJ1-1	TRBD1	CASSQAGTGGTEAFF	TGCGCCAGCAGCCAAGCCGGGACAGGGGGCACTGAAGCTTTCTTT
TRBV15	NA	15	TRBJ2-7	NA	CATSNSGRRSDEQYF	TGTGCCACCAGCAATTCGGGACGGCGTAGCGACGAGCAGTACTTC
TRBV27	NA	14	TRBJ2-5	NA	CASSPRAPGETQYF	TGTGCCAGCAGTCCGAGGGCCCCGGGGGAGACCCAGTACTTC
TRBV27	NA	15	TRBJ1-2	TRBD1	CASSPRQGQLYGYTF	TGTGCCAGCAGTCCTAGACAGGGCCAACTCTATGGCTACACCTTC
TRBV20-1	few	11	TRBJ1-1	NA	CSASSSTEAFF	TGCAGTGCTAGCAGTAGCACTGAAGCTTTCTTT
TRBV9	NA	14	TRBJ2-7	NA	CASSVSGGSYEQYF	TGTGCCAGCAGCGTCAGTGGCGGCTCCTACGAGCAGTACTTC
TRBV5-1	NA	17	TRBJ2-1	TRBD2	CASSWAPSGPTYNEQFF	TGCGCCAGCAGCTGGGCACCTAGCGGGCCCACCTACAATGAGCAGTTCTTC
TRBV6-5	NA	14	TRBJ1-1	NA	CASSYPGSGTEAFF	TGTGCCAGCAGTTACCCAGGGTCTGGCACTGAAGCTTTCTTT
TRBV5-6	NA	16	TRBJ2-3	NA	CASSLVGPRAQDTQYF	TGTGCCAGCAGCTTGGTGGGCCCCAGGGCACAAGATACGCAGTATTTT
TRBV11-2	NA	17	TRBJ2-2	NA	CASSLDMRGASTGELFF	TGTGCCAGCAGCTTAGATATGAGGGGCGCGAGTACCGGGGAGCTGTTTTTT
TRBV29-1	once	15	TRBJ2-1	TRBD2	CSVDGTSGRVNEQFF	TGCAGCGTTGATGGGACTAGCGGGAGGGTTAATGAGCAGTTCTTC
TRBV9	NA	14	TRBJ2-3	NA	CASSVAGATDTQYF	TGTGCCAGCAGCGTAGCGGGGGCTACAGATACGCAGTATTTT
TRBV6-5	NA	14	TRBJ2-1	NA	CASSYFFRGDEQFF	TGTGCCAGCAGTTACTTTTTTAGGGGCGATGAGCAGTTCTTC
TRBV19	NA	15	TRBJ1-1	TRBD1	CASSQSDRRVTEAFF	TGTGCCAGTAGTCAATCGGACAGGAGAGTCACTGAAGCTTTCTTT
TRBV27	NA	14	TRBJ1-5	NA	CASSFQGSDQPQHF	TGTGCCAGCAGTTTTCAGGGGTCAGATCAGCCCCAGCATTTT
TRBV15	NA	16	TRBJ2-1	TRBD1	CATSRDTGTVNNEQFF	TGTGCCACCAGCAGAGATACCGGGACAGTGAACAATGAGCAGTTCTTC